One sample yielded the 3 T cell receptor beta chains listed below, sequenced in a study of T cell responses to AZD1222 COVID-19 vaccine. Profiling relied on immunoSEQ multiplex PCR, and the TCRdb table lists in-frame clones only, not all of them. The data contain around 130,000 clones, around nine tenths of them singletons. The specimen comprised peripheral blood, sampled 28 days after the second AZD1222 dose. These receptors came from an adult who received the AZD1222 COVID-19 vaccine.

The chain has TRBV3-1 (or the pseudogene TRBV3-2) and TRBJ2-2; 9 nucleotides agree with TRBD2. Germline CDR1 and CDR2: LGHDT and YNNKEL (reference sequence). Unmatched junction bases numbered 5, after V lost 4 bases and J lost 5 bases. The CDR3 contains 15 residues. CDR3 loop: CASSRGLAGTGELFF. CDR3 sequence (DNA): TGTGCCAGCAGCCGGGGACTAGCTGGTACCGGGGAGCTGTTTTTT.

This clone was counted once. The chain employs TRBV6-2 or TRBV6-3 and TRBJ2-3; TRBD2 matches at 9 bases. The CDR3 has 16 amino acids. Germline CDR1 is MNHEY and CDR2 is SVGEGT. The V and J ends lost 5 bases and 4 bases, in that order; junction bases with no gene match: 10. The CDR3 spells CASSHNSGRLADTQYF. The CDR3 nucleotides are TGTGCCAGCAGTCACAATAGCGGGAGACTGGCAGATACGCAGTATTTT.

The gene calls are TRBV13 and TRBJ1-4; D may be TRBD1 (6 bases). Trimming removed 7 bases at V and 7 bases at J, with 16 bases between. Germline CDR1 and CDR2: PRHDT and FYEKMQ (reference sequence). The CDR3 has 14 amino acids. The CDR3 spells CASTLGDNAEKLFF. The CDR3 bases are TGTGCCAGCACCCTTGGGGACAATGCTGAAAAACTGTTTTTT. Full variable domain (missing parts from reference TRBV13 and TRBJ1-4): AAGVIQSPRHLIKEKRETATLKCYPIPRHDTVYWYQQGPGQDPQFLISFYEKMQSDKGSIPDRFSAQQFSDYHSELNMSSLELGDSALYFCASTLGDNAEKLFFGSGTQLSVL.